This T cell receptor beta chain stems from a study of response to subunit inactivated influenza vaccine. The germline V gene has CDR1 MDHEN and CDR2 SYDVKM. V dropped 0 bases and J dropped 1; count of bases not matched to a gene: 2. There are 15 residues in the CDR3. Study outcomes and limitations: It was the authors' suggestion that each seasonal influenza vaccination recruits few new T cells.

This clonotype appeared many times. Its antigen is as yet unknown. From the RT-PCR reads, TCRdb called clonotypes with MiXCR, one entry per CDR3 protein. The sample yields more than 600,000 distinct CDR3 sequences, about a fifth seen once. The input for sequencing was PBMCs from blood, taken 5 days after vaccination. The sequence derives from a man aged 50-60 years who received an inactivated influenza vaccine. J is TRBJ2-5 and V is TRBV28; the match to TRBD2 covers 7 bases. For the CDR3, the DNA is TGTGCCAGCAGTTTATGGCGGGAGTCCCAAGAGACCCAGTACTTC. It is translated as CASSLWRESQETQYF.